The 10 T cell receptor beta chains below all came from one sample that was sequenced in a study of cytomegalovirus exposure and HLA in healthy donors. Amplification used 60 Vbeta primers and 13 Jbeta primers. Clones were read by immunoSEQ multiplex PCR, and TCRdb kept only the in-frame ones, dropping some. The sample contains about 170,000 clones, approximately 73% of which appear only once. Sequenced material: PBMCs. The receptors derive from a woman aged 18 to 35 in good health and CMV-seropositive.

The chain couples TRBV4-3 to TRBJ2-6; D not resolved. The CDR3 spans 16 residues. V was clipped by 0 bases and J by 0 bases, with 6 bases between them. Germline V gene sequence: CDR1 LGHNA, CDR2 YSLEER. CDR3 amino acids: CASSQDYRSGANVLTF. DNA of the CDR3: TGCGCCAGCAGCCAAGATTATCGCTCTGGGGCCAACGTCCTGACTTTC.

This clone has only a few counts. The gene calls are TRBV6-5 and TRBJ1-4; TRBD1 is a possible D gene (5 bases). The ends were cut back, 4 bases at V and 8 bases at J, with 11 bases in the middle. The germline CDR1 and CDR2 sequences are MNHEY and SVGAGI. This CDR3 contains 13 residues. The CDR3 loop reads CASSSTAGEKLFF. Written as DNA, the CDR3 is TGTGCCAGCAGTTCGACAGCGGGAGAAAAACTGTTTTTT.

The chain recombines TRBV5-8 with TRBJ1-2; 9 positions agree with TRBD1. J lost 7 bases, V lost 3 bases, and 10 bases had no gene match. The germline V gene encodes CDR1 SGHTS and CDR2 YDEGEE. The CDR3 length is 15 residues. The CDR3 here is CASSYRDRVSSGYTF. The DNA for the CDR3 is TGTGCCAGCAGCTACCGGGACAGGGTCTCTAGTGGCTACACCTTC.

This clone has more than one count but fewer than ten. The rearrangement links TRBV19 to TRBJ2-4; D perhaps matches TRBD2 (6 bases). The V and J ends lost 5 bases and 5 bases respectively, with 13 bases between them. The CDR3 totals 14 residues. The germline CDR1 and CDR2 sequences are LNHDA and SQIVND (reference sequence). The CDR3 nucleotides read TGTGCCAGTAGTTTCTGGGAGCGGGAAAACATTCAGTACTTC. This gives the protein CASSFWERENIQYF.

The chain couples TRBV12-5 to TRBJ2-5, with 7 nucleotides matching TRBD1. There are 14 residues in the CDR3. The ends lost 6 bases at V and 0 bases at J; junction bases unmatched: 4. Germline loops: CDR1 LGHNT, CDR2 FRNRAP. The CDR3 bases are TGTGCTAGTGGAGGGACAGCGTACCAAGAGACCCAGTACTTC. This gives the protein CASGGTAYQETQYF.

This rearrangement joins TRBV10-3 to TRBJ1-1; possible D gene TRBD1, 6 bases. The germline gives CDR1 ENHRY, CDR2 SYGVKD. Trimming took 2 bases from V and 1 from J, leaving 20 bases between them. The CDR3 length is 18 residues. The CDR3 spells CAISEPRLQGSGNTEAFF. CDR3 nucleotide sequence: TGTGCCATCAGTGAGCCAAGACTCCAGGGGTCGGGGAACACTGAAGCTTTCTTT.

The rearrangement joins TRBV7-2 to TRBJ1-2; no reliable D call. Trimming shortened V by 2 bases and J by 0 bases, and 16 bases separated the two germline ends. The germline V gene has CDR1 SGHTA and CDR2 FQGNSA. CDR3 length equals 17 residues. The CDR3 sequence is CASSLHAAGSSNYGYTF. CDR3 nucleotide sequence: TGTGCCAGCAGCTTACACGCCGCGGGGTCCTCTAACTATGGCTACACCTTC.

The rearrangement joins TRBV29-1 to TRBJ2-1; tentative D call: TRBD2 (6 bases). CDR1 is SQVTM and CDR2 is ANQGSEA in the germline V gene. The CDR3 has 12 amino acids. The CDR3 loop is CGGAGSYNEQFF. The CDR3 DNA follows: TGCGGCGGGGCGGGTTCCTACAATGAGCAGTTCTTC.

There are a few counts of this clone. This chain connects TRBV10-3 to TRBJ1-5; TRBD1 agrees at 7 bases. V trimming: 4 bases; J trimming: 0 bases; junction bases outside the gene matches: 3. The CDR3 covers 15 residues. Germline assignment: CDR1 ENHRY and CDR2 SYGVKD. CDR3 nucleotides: TGTGCCATCAGTGTAACAGGGGATAGCAATCAGCCCCAGCATTTT. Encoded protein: CAISVTGDSNQPQHF.

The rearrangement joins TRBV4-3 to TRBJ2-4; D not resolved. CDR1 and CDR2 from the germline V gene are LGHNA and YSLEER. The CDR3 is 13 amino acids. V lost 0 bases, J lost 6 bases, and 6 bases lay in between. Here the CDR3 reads CASSQEIRNIQYF. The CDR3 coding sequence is TGCGCCAGCAGCCAAGAAATCAGAAACATTCAGTACTTC.